This TCR beta chain emerged from a study of shared clonotypes between healthy human individuals. Terminally differentiated effector memory CD45RA+ cells were excluded by CCR7 positive selection of CD45RO-negative cells. Healthy HIV-negative adults with no recent acute infections or vaccinations were recruited as donors. The data were produced by immunoSEQ multiplex PCR, yet TCRdb's version contains in-frame clones alone and is incomplete. The table lists about 2.1 million clones, 90% to 95% of them singletons. This sequence was found in a man between 18 and 29 years old in good health. Some clones in this sample may be carry-over from other donors' samples. Specimen: naive CD8+ T cells from PBMCs.

This chain's CDR3 is CASSELQRGEKLFF. CDR3 nucleotides: TGTGCCAGCAGTGAACTTCAGAGAGGTGAAAAACTGTTTTTT. The V gene is TRBV6-1, the J gene TRBJ1-4; D gene unclear. Germline V gene lookup returns CDR1 MNHNS and CDR2 SASEGT. The CDR3 length is 14 residues. V shed 2 bases and J shed 7 bases, with 11 bases lying between them.